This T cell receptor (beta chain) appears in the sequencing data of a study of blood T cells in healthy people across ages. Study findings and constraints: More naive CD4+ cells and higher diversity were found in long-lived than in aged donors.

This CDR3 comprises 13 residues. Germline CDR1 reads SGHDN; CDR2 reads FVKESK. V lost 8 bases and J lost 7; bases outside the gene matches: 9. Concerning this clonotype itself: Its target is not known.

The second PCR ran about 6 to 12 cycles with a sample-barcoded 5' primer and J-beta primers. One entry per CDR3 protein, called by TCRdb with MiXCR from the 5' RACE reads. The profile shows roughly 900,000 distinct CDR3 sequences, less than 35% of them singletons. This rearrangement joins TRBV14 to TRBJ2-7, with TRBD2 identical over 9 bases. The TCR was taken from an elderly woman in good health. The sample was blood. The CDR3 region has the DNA TGTGCCAGCGCAGGACTAGCGTTCGATGAGCAGTACTTC. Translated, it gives CASAGLAFDEQYF.